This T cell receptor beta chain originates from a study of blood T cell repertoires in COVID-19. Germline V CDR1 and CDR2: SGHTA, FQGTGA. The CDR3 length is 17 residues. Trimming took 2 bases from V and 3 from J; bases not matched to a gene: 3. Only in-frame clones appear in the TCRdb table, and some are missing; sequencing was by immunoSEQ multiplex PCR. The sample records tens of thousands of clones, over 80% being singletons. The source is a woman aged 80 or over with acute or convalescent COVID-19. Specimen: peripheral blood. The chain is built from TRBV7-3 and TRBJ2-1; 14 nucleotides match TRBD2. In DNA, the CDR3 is TGTGCCAGCAGCTTACTCGGGACTAGCGGGGGCTACAATGAGCAGTTCTTC. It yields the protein CASSLLGTSGGYNEQFF. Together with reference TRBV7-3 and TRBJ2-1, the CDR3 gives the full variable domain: GAGVSQTPSNKVTEKGKYVELRCDPISGHTALYWYRQSLGQGPEFLIYFQGTGAADDSGLPNDRFFAVRPEGSVSTLKIQRTERGDSAVYLCASSLLGTSGGYNEQFFGPGTRLTVL.